The 20 T cell receptor beta chains presented below share a single source sample, sequenced in a study of CD8+CD57+ T cells in acquired aplastic anemia. Using genomic DNA as the template, TCR beta VDJ and CDR3 profiling was carried out. Using its own MiXCR run on the reads, TCRdb lists one record per CDR3 protein. The sample contains about 200,000 distinct CDR3 sequences, 34% of which appear only once. Sequenced input: sorted CD4+, CD8+, or CD8+CD57+ T cells (not recorded which) from PBMCs. The receptors derive from a human donor in good health, serving as a control.

This clonotype showed up many times. This sequence joins TRBV24-1 and TRBJ1-1, with a possible D match to TRBD1 (5 bases). The CDR3 is 13 residues long. Germline V gene data show CDR1 as KGHDR and CDR2 as SFDVKD. V lost 2 bases and J 4 bases, leaving 7 bases between the germline ends. The CDR3 here is CATSDSGGTEAFF. The CDR3 DNA is TGTGCCACCAGTGATTCGGGGGGCACTGAAGCTTTCTTT.

The rearrangement links TRBV11-2 to TRBJ1-1, with D perhaps TRBD1 (5 bases). The V end lost 1 base, the J end lost 4 bases, and 13 bases lay between the germline ends. The germline gives CDR1 SGHAT, CDR2 FQNNGV. This CDR3 spans 15 amino acids. The CDR3 sequence: CASSLVGGWGTEAFF. CDR3 DNA sequence: TGTGCCAGCAGCTTAGTGGGGGGATGGGGCACTGAAGCTTTCTTT. The complete variable domain, with remaining parts taken from reference TRBV11-2 and TRBJ1-1, reads EAGVAQSPRYKIIEKRQSVAFWCNPISGHATLYWYQQILGQGPKLLIQFQNNGVVDDSQLPKDRFSAERLKGVDSTLKIQPAKLEDSAVYLCASSLVGGWGTEAFFGQGTRLTVV.

This clonotype was picked up many times. The gene calls are TRBV7-2 and TRBJ2-7; D perhaps matches TRBD1 (6 bases). Germline V gives CDR1 SGHTA, CDR2 FQGNSA. V was shortened by 5 bases and J by 2 bases, with 16 bases between the two germline ends. This CDR3 has 15 residues. The CDR3 protein is CASSLRQVLAYEQYF. CDR3 bases: TGTGCCAGCAGCCTACGACAGGTACTTGCCTACGAGCAGTACTTC.

As regards this clonotype: A clone one base away is much larger, so this may be a read error. The conserved closing phenylalanine or tryptophan is absent in this CDR3, likely reflecting a read error. The rearrangement joins TRBV4-1 to TRBJ1-5; D not certain. The CDR3 consists of 14 residues. Germline values: CDR1 MGHRA, CDR2 YSYEKL. The V end was cut by 0 bases, the J end by 5 bases, with 8 bases between. The CDR3 DNA is TGCGCCAGCAGCCAAGATCTGGGCTATCAGCCCCAGCATTCT. Its protein is CASSQDLGYQPQHS.

This chain links TRBV5-1 with TRBJ2-7; the D gene is possibly TRBD1 (5 bases). Per the germline V gene, CDR1 is SGHRS and CDR2 is YFSETQ. Trimming stripped 0 bases from V and 1 base from J, with 14 bases between. The CDR3 has 16 amino acids. The CDR3 nucleotides are TGCGCCAGCAGCTTGGAGGGGCTAGAGGTTTCCTACGAGCAGTACTTC. Protein product: CASSLEGLEVSYEQYF.

This clonotype was observed many times. The chain uses TRBV7-8 and TRBJ1-2; D is possibly TRBD1 (5 bases). CDR3 length equals 13 residues. The germline V gene has CDR1 SGHVS and CDR2 FQNEAQ. Trimming took off 1 base at V and 6 bases at J, with 9 bases between the two ends. In DNA form, the CDR3 reads TGTGCCAGCAGCTTAGACAGGACTAATGGCTACACCTTC. The encoded protein is CASSLDRTNGYTF. Together with reference TRBV7-8 and TRBJ1-2, the CDR3 gives the full variable domain: GAGVSQSPRYKVAKRGQDVALRCDPISGHVSLFWYQQALGQGPEFLTYFQNEAQLDKSGLPSDRFFAERPEGSVSTLKIQRTQQEDSAVYLCASSLDRTNGYTFGSGTRLTVV.

As regards this clonotype: As the CDR3 is not closed by the conserved phenylalanine or tryptophan, this likely results from a read error. The chain recombines TRBV5-1 with TRBJ2-7; D unclear. Germline CDR1 SGHRS, CDR2 YFSETQ. This CDR3 is built from 14 residues. The V end was cut by 1 base, the J end by 5 bases, with 13 bases between. In nucleotides, the CDR3 is TGCGCCAGCAGCTTGACAGTCGTGGGCGACGAGCAGTACCTC. Translating it yields CASSLTVVGDEQYL.

Remarks on this clonotype: Just one base apart from a much larger clone, this may be a read error. The chain employs TRBV5-5 and TRBJ1-1; D not certain. The CDR3 spans 13 residues. V was pared by 2 bases and J by 4 bases, with 9 bases between. CDR1 and CDR2 (germline): SGHKS, YYEKEE (reference sequence). CDR3 residues: CASSFKTGTEAFF. The CDR3 nucleotides are TGTGCCAGCAGCTTTAAGACGGGCACTGAAGCTTTCTTT.

The chain links TRBV20-1 to TRBJ1-2; D remains ambiguous. The CDR3 is 15 residues long. V lost 0 bases and J lost 2, with 13 bases in between. Germline V CDR1 and CDR2: DFQATT, SNEGSKA (reference sequence). Written as DNA, the CDR3 is TGCAGTGCTAGAGATTCTGAGGGAGTCAACTATGGCTACACCTTC. As protein: CSARDSEGVNYGYTF.

This chain connects TRBV15 to TRBJ2-7, with TRBD1 as a possible D gene (7 bases). Trimming left V 3 bases short and J 3 bases short, with 15 bases between. This CDR3 comprises 15 residues. Looked up from germline, CDR1 is LNHNV and CDR2 is YYDKDF (reference sequence). CDR3 sequence reads: CATSRRQGGNYEQYF. The CDR3 region has the DNA TGTGCCACCAGCAGGAGACAGGGAGGAAACTACGAGCAGTACTTC.

This clonotype appeared many times. This sequence joins TRBV7-9 and TRBJ1-2, with 7 nucleotides matching TRBD1. The CDR3 sequence is 14 residues long. Germline CDR1 is SEHNR and CDR2 is FQNEAQ (reference sequence). The junction had 5 bases not matched to a gene; V was cut back by 3 bases and J by 4 bases. Here the CDR3 reads CASSFDRAGYGYTF. The CDR3 nucleotides read TGTGCCAGCAGCTTCGACAGGGCGGGCTATGGCTACACCTTC.

A few counts support this clonotype. The V gene is TRBV5-1, the J gene TRBJ1-1; 9 bases agree with TRBD1. The V segment lost 4 bases and the J segment 4 bases; nucleotides outside the gene matches: 20. From germline, CDR1 is SGHRS and CDR2 YFSETQ. The CDR3 loop spans 19 amino acids. CDR3 loop: CASSPGTGSPFRLGTEAFF. CDR3 nucleotide sequence: TGCGCCAGCAGCCCCGGGACAGGGTCTCCTTTTCGCCTGGGCACTGAAGCTTTCTTT.

This clonotype was detected many times. Written as DNA, the CDR3 is TGTGCCAGTGGTTTTGGGGAGACCCAGTACTTC. Its protein product is CASGFGETQYF. The rearrangement joins TRBV19 to TRBJ2-5, with D hard to call. This CDR3 is built from 11 residues. Between the trimmed V and J ends, which lost 8 bases and 5 bases, there was a span of 9 bases. Germline V gene data show CDR1 as LNHDA and CDR2 as SQIVND (reference sequence).

The rearrangement links TRBV20-1 to TRBJ2-7; 7 bases fit TRBD1. Trimming at V came to 5 bases and at J to 6 bases, leaving 7 bases not matched to a gene. The CDR3 runs 12 residues. Germline V gene data show CDR1 as DFQATT and CDR2 as SNEGSKA (reference sequence). The CDR3 spells CSAEGQSAEQYF. For the CDR3, the DNA is TGCAGTGCTGAGGGACAGTCGGCCGAGCAGTACTTC.

This clonotype was seen at least ten times. The J gene is TRBJ2-3, the V gene TRBV20-1; TRBD2 agrees at 11 bases. The trim removed 4 bases at V and 1 base at J, leaving 13 bases unmatched. This CDR3 spans 18 amino acids. Per the germline V gene, CDR1 is DFQATT and CDR2 is SNEGSKA (reference sequence). CDR3 region: CSAIALAGEWVGTDTQYF. CDR3 bases: TGCAGTGCTATCGCACTAGCGGGAGAATGGGTTGGCACAGATACGCAGTATTTT.

J is TRBJ1-2 and V is TRBV29-1; 7 bases line up with TRBD1. The CDR3 is 13 residues long. The trim removed 5 bases at V and 6 bases at J, leaving 9 bases unmatched. CDR1 is SQVTM, CDR2 ANQGSEA, per germline. The CDR3 coding sequence is TGCAGCGTTCCTCCGACAGGGACCGATGGCTACACCTTC. Protein: CSVPPTGTDGYTF.

In its sample, this clonotype was seen many times. This chain connects TRBV2 to TRBJ1-5; D not certain. The CDR3 is 14 amino acids. Trimming took off 4 bases at V and 4 bases at J, with 11 bases between the two ends. CDR1 and CDR2 (germline): SNHLY, FYNNEI. The CDR3 reads CASSGTNVNQPQHF. The CDR3 DNA reads TGTGCCAGCAGTGGGACGAATGTAAATCAGCCCCAGCATTTT.

This clonotype was found a few times. This chain uses TRBV27 with TRBJ1-6; possible D gene TRBD1, 6 bases. Per germline, CDR1 MNHEY and CDR2 SMNVEV (reference sequence). The CDR3 runs to 18 residues. Trimming cost V 5 bases and J 5 bases, with 22 bases left between them. As DNA, the CDR3 is TGTGCCAGCAGTCCCCGGGGAGGGACAATGTTCAATAATTCACCCCTCCACTTT. Its translation: CASSPRGGTMFNNSPLHF.

This clonotype was counted at least ten times. CDR3 protein: CASSLLGSDSPLHF. CDR3 coding DNA: TGTGCCAGCAGTTTACTGGGTTCAGATTCACCCCTCCACTTT. The rearrangement uses TRBV12-3 or TRBV12-4 and TRBJ1-6, with no clear D. The CDR3 extends over 14 amino acids. Trimming took 2 bases from V and 8 from J, leaving 10 bases between them.

Ten or more counts support this clonotype. V and J are TRBV10-3 and TRBJ2-3, with 7 bases that match TRBD1. This CDR3 comprises 13 residues. J was trimmed by 4 bases and V by 4 bases; bases with no gene match: 2. Per the germline V gene, CDR1 is ENHRY and CDR2 is SYGVKD. CDR3 sequence: CAISVDRADTQYF. The CDR3 DNA reads TGTGCCATCAGTGTCGACAGGGCAGATACGCAGTATTTT.